The 16 T cell receptor beta chains below were found in one sample sequenced in a study of technical replicates of blood from a handful of donors. Generated by immunoSEQ multiplex PCR, the TCRdb table keeps only in-frame clones and is missing some. Seen here are 55,000 to 65,000 clones, 86% observed once, and the top ten hold roughly 5.1%. The source material was PBMCs. All receptors come from a human donor in good health. Some clones in this sample may be carry-over from other donors' samples.

The rearrangement joins TRBV9 to TRBJ2-7; 11 nucleotides align to TRBD2. The germline CDR1 and CDR2 sequences are SGDLS and YYNGEE. Trimming removed 4 bases from V and 4 bases from J; junction bases left unmatched: 7. The CDR3 extends over 15 amino acids. In nucleotides, the CDR3 is TGTGCCAGCAGCAGAACTAGCGGGAGTATTTACGAGCAGTACTTC. It translates to CASSRTSGSIYEQYF.

The chain recombines TRBV5-8 with TRBJ1-3; no clear D. Per germline, CDR1 SGHTS and CDR2 YDEGEE. This CDR3 has 15 residues. Trimming shortened V by 1 base and J by 2 bases, and 10 bases separated the two germline ends. CDR3 nucleotide sequence: TGTGCCAGCAGCTTGCGGGGTTCGACTGGAAACACCATATATTTT. Encoded protein: CASSLRGSTGNTIYF. Full variable domain (missing parts from reference TRBV5-8 and TRBJ1-3): EAGVTQSPTHLIKTRGQQATLRCSPISGHTSVYWYQQALGLGLQFLLWYDEGEERNRGNFPPRFSGRQFPNYSSELNVNALELEDSALYLCASSLRGSTGNTIYFGEGSWLTVV.

A single count supports this clone. The chain employs TRBV11-1 and TRBJ2-7, with 7 bases identical to TRBD1. The ends lost 1 base at V and 6 bases at J; junction bases unmatched: 12. Germline loops: CDR1 SGHAT, CDR2 FQDESV (reference sequence). The CDR3 is 16 residues long. In DNA form, the CDR3 reads TGTGCCAGCAGCTTAGTTCCCCGGGACAGTACTCCCGAGCAGTACTTC. Its protein is CASSLVPRDSTPEQYF.

The rearrangement uses TRBV27 and TRBJ1-1, with a tentative D call TRBD1 (6 bases). V lost 5 bases and J lost 4, with 20 bases in between. Germline CDR1 is MNHEY and CDR2 is SMNVEV (reference sequence). The CDR3 consists of 16 residues. The CDR3 sequence: CASSLRRDNLGTEAFF. CDR3 DNA sequence: TGTGCCAGCAGTCTGCGACGGGACAACCTTGGCACTGAAGCTTTCTTT.

The rearrangement uses TRBV27 and TRBJ2-1; 7 positions agree with TRBD2. This CDR3 spans 17 amino acids. The J segment lost 9 bases and the V segment lost 6 bases, leaving 20 bases of the junction unmatched. Germline-derived CDR1 and CDR2 are MNHEY and SMNVEV (reference sequence). Written as DNA, the CDR3 is TGTGCCAGCAGACCATATGGCATAACTAGCGAGCACACTGAGCAGTTCTTC. It codes for CASRPYGITSEHTEQFF.

This clone appeared once. The gene calls are TRBV6-6 and TRBJ1-2; 10 nucleotides line up with TRBD1. The CDR3 is 14 amino acids. Germline lookup yields CDR1 MNHNY and CDR2 SVGAGI (reference sequence). The V segment lost 7 bases and the J segment 8 bases; nucleotides outside the gene matches: 10. In DNA, the CDR3 is TGTGCCAGCAAAGACAGGGGGCACCATGAGGGCTACACCTTC. Amino acids: CASKDRGHHEGYTF.

This sequence joins TRBV7-2 and TRBJ1-2; TRBD1 aligns across 8 bases. Trimming removed 7 bases from V and 6 bases from J; junction bases left unmatched: 7. Germline V lookup: CDR1 SGHTA, CDR2 FQGNSA. The CDR3 covers 13 residues. As DNA, the CDR3 is TGTGCCAGCAAACCGGGACAGGACGATGGCTACACCTTC. It yields the protein CASKPGQDDGYTF.

The V call is TRBV4-3, the J call TRBJ2-7; no definite D call. Trimming pared 0 bases from V and 2 bases from J, leaving 8 bases between. Germline V gene data show CDR1 as LGHNA and CDR2 as YSLEER. This CDR3 contains 14 residues. The CDR3 nucleotides read TGCGCCAGCAGCCAAGATACTCAAACCTACGAGCAGTACTTC. Amino acids: CASSQDTQTYEQYF.

The sample holds one count of this clone. The chain couples TRBV11-2 to TRBJ2-5, with D tentatively TRBD2 (5 bases). The CDR3 runs to 14 residues. V lost 1 base and J lost 7, with 13 bases in between. Germline-derived CDR1 and CDR2 are SGHAT and FQNNGV. CDR3 nucleotides: TGTGCCAGCAGCTTAGGGACTGTCAGGAGGACCCAGTACTTC. This sequence encodes CASSLGTVRRTQYF.

V is TRBV28 and J is TRBJ2-7; D ambiguous. Germline V gene sequence: CDR1 MDHEN, CDR2 SYDVKM. This CDR3 is 11 amino acids long. Trimming cost V 10 bases and J 7 bases, with 14 bases left between them. Here the CDR3 DNA reads TGTGCCACCCGTGGAGCGCGGGAGCAGTACTTC. This gives the protein CATRGAREQYF. The whole variable domain, remainder taken from reference TRBV28 and TRBJ2-7, is DVKVTQSSRYLVKRTGEKVFLECVQDMDHENMFWYRQDPGLGLRLIYFSYDVKMKEKGDIPEGYSVSREKKERFSLILESASTNQTSMYLCATRGAREQYFGPGTRLTVT.

This sequence joins TRBV10-3 and TRBJ2-1, with D perhaps matching TRBD1 (5 bases). The CDR3 is 12 amino acids. Germline CDR1 ENHRY, CDR2 SYGVKD. V shed 3 bases and J shed 7 bases, with 7 bases lying between them. CDR3 sequence: CAISEYRNEQFF. For the CDR3, the DNA is TGTGCCATCAGTGAATACAGGAATGAGCAGTTCTTC.

The chain links TRBV9 to TRBJ1-1; D is unresolved. The V and J ends lost 0 bases and 5 bases respectively, with 17 bases between them. The germline V gene encodes CDR1 SGDLS and CDR2 YYNGEE. The CDR3 covers 16 residues. The CDR3 is CASSVGFGGSGTEAFF. CDR3 bases: TGTGCCAGCAGCGTAGGGTTTGGAGGGTCTGGGACTGAAGCTTTCTTT.

The chain carries TRBV27 and TRBJ2-1; 7 nucleotides align to TRBD1. Germline loops: CDR1 MNHEY, CDR2 SMNVEV (reference sequence). The CDR3 is made up of 15 amino acids. With 4 bases clipped from V and 0 bases from J, the junction kept 3 bases outside the gene matches. The CDR3 DNA reads as TGTGCCAGCAGTTGGGACAGCAGCTCCTACAATGAGCAGTTCTTC. This codes for CASSWDSSSYNEQFF.

In its sample, this clone ranks as medium-sized (0.01 to 0.1%). The chain is built from TRBV5-1 and TRBJ1-6; no definite D call. The germline V gene has CDR1 SGHRS and CDR2 YFSETQ. The CDR3 has 14 residues. The V and J ends lost 2 bases and 10 bases respectively, with 13 bases between them. This chain's CDR3 is CASSFSGGYSPLHF. The CDR3 DNA reads TGCGCCAGCAGCTTTTCGGGTGGGTACTCACCCCTCCACTTT.

The chain is built from TRBV2 and TRBJ2-1, with D tentatively TRBD2 (5 bases). V lost 0 bases and J lost 8, with 5 bases in between. The CDR3 contains 12 residues. CDR1 SNHLY and CDR2 FYNNEI come from the germline V gene. The CDR3 DNA reads as TGTGCCAGCAGTGAAGCGCGGGATGAGCAGTTCTTC. Encoded protein: CASSEARDEQFF.

The rearrangement uses TRBV9 and TRBJ1-2; tentatively, D is TRBD1 (5 bases). V was pared by 4 bases and J by 8 bases, with 18 bases between. CDR3 size: 14 residues. From germline, CDR1 is SGDLS and CDR2 YYNGEE. CDR3 sequence: CASSPRMWGDGYTF. Written as DNA, the CDR3 is TGTGCCAGCAGCCCAAGGATGTGGGGGGACGGCTACACCTTC.